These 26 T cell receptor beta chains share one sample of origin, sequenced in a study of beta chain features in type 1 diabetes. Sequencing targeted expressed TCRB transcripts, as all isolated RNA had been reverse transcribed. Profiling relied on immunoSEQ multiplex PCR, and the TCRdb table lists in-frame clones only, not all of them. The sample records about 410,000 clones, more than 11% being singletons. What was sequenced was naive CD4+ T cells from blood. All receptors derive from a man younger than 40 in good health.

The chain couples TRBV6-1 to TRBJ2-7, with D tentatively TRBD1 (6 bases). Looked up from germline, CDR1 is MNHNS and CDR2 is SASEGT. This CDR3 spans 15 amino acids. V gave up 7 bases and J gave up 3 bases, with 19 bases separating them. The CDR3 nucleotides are TGTGCCAGCATAATCAGGACCGGACAGCGCTACGAGCAGTACTTC. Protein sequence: CASIIRTGQRYEQYF.

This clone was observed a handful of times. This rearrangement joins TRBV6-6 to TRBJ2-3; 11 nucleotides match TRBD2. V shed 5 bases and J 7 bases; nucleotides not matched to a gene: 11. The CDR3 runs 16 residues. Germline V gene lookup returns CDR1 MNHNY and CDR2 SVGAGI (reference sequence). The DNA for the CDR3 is TGTGCCAGCAGTCCCTCCGGGACTAGCGGAAGCAATACGCAGTATTTT. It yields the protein CASSPSGTSGSNTQYF.

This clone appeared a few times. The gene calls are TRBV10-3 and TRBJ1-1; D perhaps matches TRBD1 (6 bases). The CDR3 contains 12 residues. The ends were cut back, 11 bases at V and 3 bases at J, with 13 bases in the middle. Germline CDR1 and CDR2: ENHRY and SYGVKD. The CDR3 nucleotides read TGTGCCCATGCAGGGGCTGACACTGAAGCTTTCTTT. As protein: CAHAGADTEAFF.

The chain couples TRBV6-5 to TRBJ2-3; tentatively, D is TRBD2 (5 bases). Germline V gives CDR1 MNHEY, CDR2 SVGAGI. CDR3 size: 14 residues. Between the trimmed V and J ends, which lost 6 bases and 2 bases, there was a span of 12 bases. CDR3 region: CASRRAGNTDTQYF. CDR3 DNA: TGTGCCAGCAGGAGGGCTGGGAACACAGATACGCAGTATTTT.

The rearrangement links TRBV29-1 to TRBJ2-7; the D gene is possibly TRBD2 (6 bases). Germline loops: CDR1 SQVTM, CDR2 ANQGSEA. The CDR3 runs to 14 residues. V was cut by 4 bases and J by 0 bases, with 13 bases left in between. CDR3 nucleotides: TGCAGCGTTGCCCGTTCGGGGGTCTCCTACGAGCAGTACTTC. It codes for CSVARSGVSYEQYF.

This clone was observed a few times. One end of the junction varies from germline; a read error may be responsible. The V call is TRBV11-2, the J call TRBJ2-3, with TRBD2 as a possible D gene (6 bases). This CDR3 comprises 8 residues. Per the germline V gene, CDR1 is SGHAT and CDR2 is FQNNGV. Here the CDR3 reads CASGGGIF. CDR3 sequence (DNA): TGTGCCAGCGGAGGAGGGATTTTT.

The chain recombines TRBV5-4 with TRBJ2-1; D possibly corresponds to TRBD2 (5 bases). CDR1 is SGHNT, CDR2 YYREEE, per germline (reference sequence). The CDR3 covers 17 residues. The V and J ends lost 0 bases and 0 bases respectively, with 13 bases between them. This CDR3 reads CASSLDPAASSYNEQFF. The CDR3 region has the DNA TGTGCCAGCAGCTTGGACCCAGCGGCGAGCTCCTACAATGAGCAGTTCTTC. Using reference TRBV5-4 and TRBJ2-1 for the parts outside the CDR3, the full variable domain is ETGVTQSPTHLIKTRGQQVTLRCSSQSGHNTVSWYQQALGQGPQFIFQYYREEENGRGNFPPRFSGLQFPNYSSELNVNALELDDSALYLCASSLDPAASSYNEQFFGPGTRLTVL.

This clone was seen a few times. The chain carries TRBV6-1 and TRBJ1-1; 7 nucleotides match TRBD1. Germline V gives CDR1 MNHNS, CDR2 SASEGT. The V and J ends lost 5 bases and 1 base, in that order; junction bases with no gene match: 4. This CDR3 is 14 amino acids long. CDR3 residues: CASSRQGRNTEAFF. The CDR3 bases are TGTGCCAGCAGTCGACAGGGTCGGAACACTGAAGCTTTCTTT.

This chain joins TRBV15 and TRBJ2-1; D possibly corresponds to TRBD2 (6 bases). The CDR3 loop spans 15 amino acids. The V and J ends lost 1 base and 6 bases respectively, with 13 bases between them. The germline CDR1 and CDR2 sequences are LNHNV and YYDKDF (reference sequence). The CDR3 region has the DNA TGTGCCACCAGCAGAGGAGTTGGACTAACCAATGAGCAGTTCTTC. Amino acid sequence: CATSRGVGLTNEQFF.

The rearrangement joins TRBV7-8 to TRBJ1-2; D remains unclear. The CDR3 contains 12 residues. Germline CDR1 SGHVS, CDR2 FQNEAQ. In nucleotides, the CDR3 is TGTGCGCTGATTGCCGGCGGCGGTGGCTACACCTTC. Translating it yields CALIAGGGGYTF. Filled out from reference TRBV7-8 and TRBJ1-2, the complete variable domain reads GAGVSQSPRYKVAKRGQDVALRCDPISGHVSLFWYQQALGQGPEFLTYFQNEAQLDKSGLPSDRFFAERPEGSVSTLKIQRTQQEDSAVYLCALIAGGGGYTFGSGTRLTVV.

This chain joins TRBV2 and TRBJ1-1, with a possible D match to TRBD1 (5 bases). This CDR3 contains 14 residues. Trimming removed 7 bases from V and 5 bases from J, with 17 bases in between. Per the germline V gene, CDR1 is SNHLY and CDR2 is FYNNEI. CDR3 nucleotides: TGTGCCAGCACCCTCATAAGTGGGGGAACTGAAGCTTTCTTT. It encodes CASTLISGGTEAFF.

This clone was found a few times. The chain's CDR3 is CASSRQRGNEKLFF. DNA for the CDR3: TGTGCCAGCAGCCGACAAAGGGGGAATGAAAAACTGTTTTTT. V is TRBV6-5 and J is TRBJ1-4; TRBD1 is a possible D gene (6 bases). The CDR3 is 14 residues long. Germline lookup yields CDR1 MNHEY and CDR2 SVGAGI. V gave up 6 bases and J gave up 5 bases, with 13 bases separating them.

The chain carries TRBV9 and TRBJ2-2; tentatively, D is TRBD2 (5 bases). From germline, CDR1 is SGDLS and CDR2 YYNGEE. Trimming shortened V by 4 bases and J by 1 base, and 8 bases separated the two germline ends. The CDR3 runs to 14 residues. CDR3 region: CASSRGGNTGELFF. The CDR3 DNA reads TGTGCCAGCAGCCGCGGAGGGAACACCGGGGAGCTGTTTTTT.

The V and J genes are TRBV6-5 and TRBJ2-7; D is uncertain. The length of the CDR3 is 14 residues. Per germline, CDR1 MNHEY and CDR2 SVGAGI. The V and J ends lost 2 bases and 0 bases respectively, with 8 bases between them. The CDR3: CASSYKGFSYEQYF. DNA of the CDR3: TGTGCCAGCAGTTACAAAGGGTTCTCCTACGAGCAGTACTTC.

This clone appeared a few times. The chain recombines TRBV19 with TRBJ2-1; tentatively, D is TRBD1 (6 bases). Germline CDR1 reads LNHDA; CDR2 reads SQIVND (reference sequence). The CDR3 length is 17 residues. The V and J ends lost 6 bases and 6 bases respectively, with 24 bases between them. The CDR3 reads CASSTTYTGSKINEQFF. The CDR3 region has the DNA TGTGCCAGTAGCACAACATATACAGGGAGCAAAATCAATGAGCAGTTCTTC.

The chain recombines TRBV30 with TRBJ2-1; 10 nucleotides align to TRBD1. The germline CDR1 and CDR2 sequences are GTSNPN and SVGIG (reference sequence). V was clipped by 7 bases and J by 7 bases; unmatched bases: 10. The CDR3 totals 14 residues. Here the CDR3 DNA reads TGTGCCTTCGACCGGGACAGGGGTCGGAATGAGCAGTTCTTC. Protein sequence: CAFDRDRGRNEQFF.

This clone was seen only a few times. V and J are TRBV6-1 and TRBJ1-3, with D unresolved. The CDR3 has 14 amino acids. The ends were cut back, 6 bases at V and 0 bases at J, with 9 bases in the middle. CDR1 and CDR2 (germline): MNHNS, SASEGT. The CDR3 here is CASRTARSGNTIYF. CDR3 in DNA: TGTGCCAGCAGGACGGCCCGCTCTGGAAACACCATATATTTT.

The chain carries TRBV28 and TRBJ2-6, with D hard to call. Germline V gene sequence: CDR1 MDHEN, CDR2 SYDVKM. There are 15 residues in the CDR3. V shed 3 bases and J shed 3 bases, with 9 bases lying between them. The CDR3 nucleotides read TGTGCCAGCAGTTTTTATGGGAATGGGGCCAACGTCCTGACTTTC. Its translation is CASSFYGNGANVLTF. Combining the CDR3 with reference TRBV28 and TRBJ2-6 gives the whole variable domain DVKVTQSSRYLVKRTGEKVFLECVQDMDHENMFWYRQDPGLGLRLIYFSYDVKMKEKGDIPEGYSVSREKKERFSLILESASTNQTSMYLCASSFYGNGANVLTFGAGSRLTVL.

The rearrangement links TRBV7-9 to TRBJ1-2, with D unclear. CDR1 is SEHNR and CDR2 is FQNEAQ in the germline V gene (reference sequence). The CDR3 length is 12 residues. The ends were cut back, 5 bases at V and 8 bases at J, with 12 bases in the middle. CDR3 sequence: CASSKENGGYTF. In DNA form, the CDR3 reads TGTGCCAGCAGCAAGGAGAATGGGGGCTACACCTTC. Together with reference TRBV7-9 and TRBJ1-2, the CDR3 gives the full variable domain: DTGVSQNPRHKITKRGQNVTFRCDPISEHNRLYWYRQTLGQGPEFLTYFQNEAQLEKSRLLSDRFSAERPKGSFSTLEIQRTEQGDSAMYLCASSKENGGYTFGSGTRLTVV.

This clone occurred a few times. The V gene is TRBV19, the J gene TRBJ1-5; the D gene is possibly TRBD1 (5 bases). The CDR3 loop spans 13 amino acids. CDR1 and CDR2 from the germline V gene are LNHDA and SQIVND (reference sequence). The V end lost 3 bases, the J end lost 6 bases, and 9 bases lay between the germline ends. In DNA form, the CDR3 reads TGTGCCAGTAGTATTGGGGGGATTCAGCCCCAGCATTTT. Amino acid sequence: CASSIGGIQPQHF.

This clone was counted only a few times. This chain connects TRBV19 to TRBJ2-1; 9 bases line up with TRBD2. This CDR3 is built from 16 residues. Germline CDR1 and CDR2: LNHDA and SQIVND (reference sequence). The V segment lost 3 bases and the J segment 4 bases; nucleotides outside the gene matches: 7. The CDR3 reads CASSIRSGGGYNEQFF. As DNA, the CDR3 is TGTGCCAGTAGTATCCGTAGCGGGGGAGGGTACAATGAGCAGTTCTTC.

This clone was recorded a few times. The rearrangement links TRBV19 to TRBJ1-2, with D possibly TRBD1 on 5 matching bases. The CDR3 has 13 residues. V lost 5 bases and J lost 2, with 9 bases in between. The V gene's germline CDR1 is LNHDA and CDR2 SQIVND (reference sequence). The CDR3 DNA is TGTGCCAGTAGTCGCGCAGGGAACTATGGCTACACCTTC. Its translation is CASSRAGNYGYTF.

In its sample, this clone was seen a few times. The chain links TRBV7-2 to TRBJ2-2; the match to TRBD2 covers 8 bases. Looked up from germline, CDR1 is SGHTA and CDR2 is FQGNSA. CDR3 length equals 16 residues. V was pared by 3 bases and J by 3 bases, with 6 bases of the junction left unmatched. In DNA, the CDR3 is TGTGCCAGCAGCTTGGATGCGGGGGGCTACACCGGGGAGCTGTTTTTT. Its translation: CASSLDAGGYTGELFF.

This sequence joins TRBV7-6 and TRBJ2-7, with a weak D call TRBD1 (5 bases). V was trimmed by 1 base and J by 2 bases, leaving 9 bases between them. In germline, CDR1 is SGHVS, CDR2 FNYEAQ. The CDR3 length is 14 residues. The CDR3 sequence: CASSLDTGPYEQYV. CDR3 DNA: TGTGCCAGCAGCTTAGATACAGGCCCCTACGAGCAGTACGTC.

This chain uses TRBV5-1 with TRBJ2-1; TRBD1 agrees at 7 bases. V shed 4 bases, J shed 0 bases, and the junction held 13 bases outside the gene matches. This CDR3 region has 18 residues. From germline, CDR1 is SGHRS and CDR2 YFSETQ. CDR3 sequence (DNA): TGCGCCAGCAGCGCGACCTTACAGGGGTCCATCTCCTACAATGAGCAGTTCTTC. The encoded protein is CASSATLQGSISYNEQFF.

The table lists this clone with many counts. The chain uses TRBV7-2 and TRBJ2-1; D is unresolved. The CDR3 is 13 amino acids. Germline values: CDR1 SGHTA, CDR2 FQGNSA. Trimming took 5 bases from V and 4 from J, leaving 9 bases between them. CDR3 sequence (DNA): TGTGCCAGCAGCATTAGAGTTTACAATGAGCAGTTCTTC. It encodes CASSIRVYNEQFF. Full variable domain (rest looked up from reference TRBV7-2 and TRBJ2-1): GAGVSQSPSNKVTEKGKDVELRCDPISGHTALYWYRQSLGQGLEFLIYFQGNSAPDKSGLPSDRFSAERTGGSVSTLTIQRTQQEDSAVYLCASSIRVYNEQFFGPGTRLTVL.